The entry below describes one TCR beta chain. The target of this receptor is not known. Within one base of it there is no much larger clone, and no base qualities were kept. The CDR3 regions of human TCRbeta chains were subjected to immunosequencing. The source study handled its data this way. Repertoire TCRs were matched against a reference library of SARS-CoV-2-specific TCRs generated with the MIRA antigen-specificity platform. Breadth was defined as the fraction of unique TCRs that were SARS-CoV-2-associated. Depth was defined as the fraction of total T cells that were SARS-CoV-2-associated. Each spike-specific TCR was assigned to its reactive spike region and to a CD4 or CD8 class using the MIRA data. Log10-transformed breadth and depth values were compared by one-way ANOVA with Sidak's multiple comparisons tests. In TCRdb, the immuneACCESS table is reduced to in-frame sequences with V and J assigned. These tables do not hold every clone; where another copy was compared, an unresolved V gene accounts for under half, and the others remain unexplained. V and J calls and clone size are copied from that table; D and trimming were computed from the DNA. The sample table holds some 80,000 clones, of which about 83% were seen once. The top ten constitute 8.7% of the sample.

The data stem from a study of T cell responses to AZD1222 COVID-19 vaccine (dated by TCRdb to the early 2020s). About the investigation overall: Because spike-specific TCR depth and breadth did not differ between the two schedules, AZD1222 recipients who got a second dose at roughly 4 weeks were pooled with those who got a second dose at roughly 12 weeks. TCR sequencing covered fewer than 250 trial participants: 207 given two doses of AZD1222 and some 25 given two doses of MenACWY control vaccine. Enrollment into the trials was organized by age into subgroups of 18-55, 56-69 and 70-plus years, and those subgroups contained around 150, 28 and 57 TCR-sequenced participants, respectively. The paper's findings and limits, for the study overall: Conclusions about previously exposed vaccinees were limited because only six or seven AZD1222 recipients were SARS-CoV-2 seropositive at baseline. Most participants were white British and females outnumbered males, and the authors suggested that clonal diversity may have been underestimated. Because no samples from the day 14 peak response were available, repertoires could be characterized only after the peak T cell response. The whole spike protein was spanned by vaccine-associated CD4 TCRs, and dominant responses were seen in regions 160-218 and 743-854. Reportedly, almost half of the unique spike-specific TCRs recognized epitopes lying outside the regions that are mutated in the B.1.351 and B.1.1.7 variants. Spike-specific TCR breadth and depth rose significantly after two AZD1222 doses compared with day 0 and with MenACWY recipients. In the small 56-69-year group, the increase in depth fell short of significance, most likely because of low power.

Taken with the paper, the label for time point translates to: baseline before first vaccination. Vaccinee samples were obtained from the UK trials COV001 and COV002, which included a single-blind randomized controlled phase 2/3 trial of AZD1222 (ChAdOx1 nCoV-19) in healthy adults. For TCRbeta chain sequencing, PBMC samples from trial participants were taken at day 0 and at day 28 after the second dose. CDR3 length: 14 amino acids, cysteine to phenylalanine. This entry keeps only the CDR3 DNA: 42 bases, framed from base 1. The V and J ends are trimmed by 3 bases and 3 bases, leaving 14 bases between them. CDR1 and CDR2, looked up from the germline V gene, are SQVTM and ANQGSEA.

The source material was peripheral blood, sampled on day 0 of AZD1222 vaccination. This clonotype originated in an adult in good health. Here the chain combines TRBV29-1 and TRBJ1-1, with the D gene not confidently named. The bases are TGCAGCGTTGAGGGTCCGGGAAGGGACACTGAAGCTTTCTTT. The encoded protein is CSVEGPGRDTEAFF. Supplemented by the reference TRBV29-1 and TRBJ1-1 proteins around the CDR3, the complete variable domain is SAVISQKPSRDICQRGTSLTIQCQVDSQVTMMFWYRQQPGQSLTLIATANQGSEATYESGFVIDKFPISRPNLTFSTLTVSNMSPEDSSIYLCSVEGPGRDTEAFFGQGTRLTVV.